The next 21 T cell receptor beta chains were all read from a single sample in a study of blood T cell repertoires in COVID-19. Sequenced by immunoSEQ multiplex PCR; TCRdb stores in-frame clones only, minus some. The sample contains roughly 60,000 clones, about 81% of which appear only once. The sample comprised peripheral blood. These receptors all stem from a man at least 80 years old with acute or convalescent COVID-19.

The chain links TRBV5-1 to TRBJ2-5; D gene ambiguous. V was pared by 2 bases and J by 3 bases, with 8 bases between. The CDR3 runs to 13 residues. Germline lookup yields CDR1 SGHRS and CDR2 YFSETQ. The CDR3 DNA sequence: TGCGCCAGCAGCTTATCAGGAAAAGAGACCCAGTACTTC. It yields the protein CASSLSGKETQYF.

The CDR3 is CASNPTAGSTGELFF. The CDR3 DNA follows: TGCGCCAGCAACCCTACTGCCGGGTCTACCGGGGAGCTGTTTTTT. The V gene is TRBV5-1, the J gene TRBJ2-2, with D unresolved. Germline lookup yields CDR1 SGHRS and CDR2 YFSETQ. V was clipped by 6 bases and J by 5 bases, with 17 bases between them. The CDR3 consists of 15 residues.

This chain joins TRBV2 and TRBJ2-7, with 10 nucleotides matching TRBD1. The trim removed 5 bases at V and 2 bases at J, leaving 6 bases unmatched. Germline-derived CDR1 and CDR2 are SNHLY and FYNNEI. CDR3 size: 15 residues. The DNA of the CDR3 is TGTGCCAGCAGTACCCAGGGACAGGGGCCCTACGAGCAGTACTTC. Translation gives CASSTQGQGPYEQYF.

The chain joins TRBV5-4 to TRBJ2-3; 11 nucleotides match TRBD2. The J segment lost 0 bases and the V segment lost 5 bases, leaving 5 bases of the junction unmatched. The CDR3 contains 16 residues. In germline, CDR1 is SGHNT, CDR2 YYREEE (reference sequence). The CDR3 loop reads CASRSGTSGSTDTQYF. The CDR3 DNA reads TGTGCCAGCAGATCTGGGACTAGCGGTAGCACAGATACGCAGTATTTT.

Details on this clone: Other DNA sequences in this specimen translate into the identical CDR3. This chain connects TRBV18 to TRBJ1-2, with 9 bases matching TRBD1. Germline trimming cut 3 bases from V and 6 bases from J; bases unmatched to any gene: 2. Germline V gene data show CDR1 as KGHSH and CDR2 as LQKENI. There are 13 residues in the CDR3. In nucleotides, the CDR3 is TGTGCCAGCTCACCCCGACAGGGGGATGGCTACACCTTC. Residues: CASSPRQGDGYTF.

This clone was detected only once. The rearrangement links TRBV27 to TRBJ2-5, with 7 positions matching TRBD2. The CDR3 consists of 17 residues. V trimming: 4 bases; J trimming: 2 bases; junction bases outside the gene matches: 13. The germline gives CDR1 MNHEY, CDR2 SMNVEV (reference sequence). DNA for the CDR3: TGTGCCAGCAGTTCGTTATTGGTAGCGGGTCTGCAAGAGACCCAGTACTTC. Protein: CASSSLLVAGLQETQYF.

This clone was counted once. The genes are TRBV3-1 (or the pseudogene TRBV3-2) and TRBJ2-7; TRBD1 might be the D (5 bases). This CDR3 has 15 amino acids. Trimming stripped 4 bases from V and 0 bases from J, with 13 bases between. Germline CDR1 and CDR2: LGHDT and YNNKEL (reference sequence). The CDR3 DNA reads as TGTGCCAGCAGCCCCCAGGGCACGGGCTCCTACGAGCAGTACTTC. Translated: CASSPQGTGSYEQYF.

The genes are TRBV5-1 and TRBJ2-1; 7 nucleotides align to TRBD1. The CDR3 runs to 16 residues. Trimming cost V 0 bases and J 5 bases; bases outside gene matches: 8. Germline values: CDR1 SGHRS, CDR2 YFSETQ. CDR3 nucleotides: TGCGCCAGCAGCTTGGGCCTTCGACAGGGCGACAATGAGCAGTTCTTC. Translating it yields CASSLGLRQGDNEQFF.

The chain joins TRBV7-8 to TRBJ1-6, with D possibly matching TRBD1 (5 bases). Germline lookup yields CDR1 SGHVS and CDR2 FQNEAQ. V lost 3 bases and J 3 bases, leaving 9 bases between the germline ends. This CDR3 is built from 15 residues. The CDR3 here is CASSFTGVYNSPLHF. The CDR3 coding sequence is TGTGCCAGCAGCTTTACAGGAGTCTATAATTCACCCCTCCACTTT.

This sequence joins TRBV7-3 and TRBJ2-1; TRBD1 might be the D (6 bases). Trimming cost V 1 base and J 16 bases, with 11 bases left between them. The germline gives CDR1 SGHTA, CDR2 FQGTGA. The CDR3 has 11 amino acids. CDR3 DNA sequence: TGTGCCAGCAGCTTAAACAGGGAAGTCTTCTTC. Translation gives CASSLNREVFF.

The CDR3 nucleotides read TGTGCCAGCAGTAGGGACAGGGGGTCCTCCACCTACGAGCAGTACTTC. Protein product: CASSRDRGSSTYEQYF. This sequence joins TRBV2 and TRBJ2-7, with 11 bases that match TRBD1. The CDR3 loop spans 16 amino acids. Germline-derived CDR1 and CDR2 are SNHLY and FYNNEI. The J segment lost 2 bases and the V segment lost 5 bases, leaving 8 bases of the junction unmatched.

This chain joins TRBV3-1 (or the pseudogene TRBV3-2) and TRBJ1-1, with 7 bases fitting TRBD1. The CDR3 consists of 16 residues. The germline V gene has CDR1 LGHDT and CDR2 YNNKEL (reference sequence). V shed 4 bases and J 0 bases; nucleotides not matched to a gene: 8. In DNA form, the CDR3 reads TGTGCCAGCAGCCCGGGGACAGTTCGGGTGAACACTGAAGCTTTCTTT. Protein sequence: CASSPGTVRVNTEAFF.

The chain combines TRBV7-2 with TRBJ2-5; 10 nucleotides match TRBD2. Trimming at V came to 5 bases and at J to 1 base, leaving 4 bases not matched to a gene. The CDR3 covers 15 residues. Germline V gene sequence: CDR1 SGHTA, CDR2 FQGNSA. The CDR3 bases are TGTGCCAGCAGCAGTAGCGGGGGGCCCCAAGAGACCCAGTACTTC. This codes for CASSSSGGPQETQYF.

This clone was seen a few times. The CDR3 protein is CAWSAGQSNYGYTF. The CDR3 DNA follows: TGTGCCTGGAGTGCGGGACAGTCAAACTATGGCTACACCTTC. The chain recombines TRBV30 with TRBJ1-2, with 7 positions matching TRBD1. Losses at the gene ends were 1 base for V and 2 bases for J; bases not matched to a gene: 4. This CDR3 has 14 residues. Germline CDR1 is GTSNPN and CDR2 is SVGIG (reference sequence).

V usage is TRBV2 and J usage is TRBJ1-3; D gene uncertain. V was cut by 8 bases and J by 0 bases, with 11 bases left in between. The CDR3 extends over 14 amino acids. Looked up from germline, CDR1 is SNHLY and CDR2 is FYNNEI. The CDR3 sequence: CASGSGRSGNTIYF. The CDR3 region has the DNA TGTGCCAGCGGGAGTGGGCGCTCTGGAAACACCATATATTTT.

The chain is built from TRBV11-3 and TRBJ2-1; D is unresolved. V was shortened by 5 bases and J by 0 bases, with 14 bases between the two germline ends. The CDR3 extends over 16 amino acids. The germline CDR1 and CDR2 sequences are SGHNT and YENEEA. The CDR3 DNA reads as TGTGCCAGCAGCCTATATTACAGTAGCTCCTACAATGAGCAGTTCTTC. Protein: CASSLYYSSSYNEQFF.

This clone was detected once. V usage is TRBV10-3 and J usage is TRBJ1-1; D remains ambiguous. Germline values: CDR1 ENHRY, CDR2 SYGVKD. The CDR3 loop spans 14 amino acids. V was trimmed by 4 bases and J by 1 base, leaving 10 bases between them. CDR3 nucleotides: TGTGCCATCAGTGGTCAGGTGCAGAACACTGAAGCTTTCTTT. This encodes CAISGQVQNTEAFF.

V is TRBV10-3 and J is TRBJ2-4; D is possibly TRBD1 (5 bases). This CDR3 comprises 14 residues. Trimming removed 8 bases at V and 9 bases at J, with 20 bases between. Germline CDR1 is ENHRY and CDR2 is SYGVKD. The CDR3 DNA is TGTGCCATCGCCTCCGTGGGGCAGGGTCGCATTCAGTACTTC. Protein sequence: CAIASVGQGRIQYF.

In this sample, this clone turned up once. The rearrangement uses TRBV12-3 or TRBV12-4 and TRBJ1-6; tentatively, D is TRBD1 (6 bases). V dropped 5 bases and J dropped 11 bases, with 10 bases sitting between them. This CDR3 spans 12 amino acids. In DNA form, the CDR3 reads TGTGCCAGCAGTCCCCCAGGGGCACCCCTCCACTTT. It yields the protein CASSPPGAPLHF.

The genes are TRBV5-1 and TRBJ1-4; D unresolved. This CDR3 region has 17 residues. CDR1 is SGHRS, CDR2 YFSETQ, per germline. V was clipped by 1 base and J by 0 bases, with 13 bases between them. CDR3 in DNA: TGCGCCAGCAGCTTGCGATCCGCGATAGCAACTAATGAAAAACTGTTTTTT. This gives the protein CASSLRSAIATNEKLFF.

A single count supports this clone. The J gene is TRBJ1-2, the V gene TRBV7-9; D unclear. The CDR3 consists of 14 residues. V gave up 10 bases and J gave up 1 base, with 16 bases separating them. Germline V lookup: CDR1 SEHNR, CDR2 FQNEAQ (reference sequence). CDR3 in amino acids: CATTPGSYNYGYTF. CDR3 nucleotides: TGTGCCACTACTCCGGGATCCTATAACTATGGCTACACCTTC. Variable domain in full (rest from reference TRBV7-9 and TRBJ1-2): DTGVSQNPRHKITKRGQNVTFRCDPISEHNRLYWYRQTLGQGPEFLTYFQNEAQLEKSRLLSDRFSAERPKGSFSTLEIQRTEQGDSAMYLCATTPGSYNYGYTFGSGTRLTVV.